This record looks at one T cell receptor beta chain sequence and its context. It lacks a known antigen. No base-level quality is on record; no much larger clone is a single base apart. From the cysteine through the phenylalanine, the CDR3 covers 19 amino acids. The only DNA kept is the CDR3, 57 bases in frame from the first base. Samples from volunteer blood donors who had recovered from COVID-19 were contributed by a second Seattle source. Whole blood was collected in K2EDTA tubes by collaborating institutions according to the institutions' own protocols. For TCRbeta analysis, collaborator samples were shipped as frozen whole blood, as isolated PBMCs, or as DNA extracted from either sample type. This specimen belongs to a study of blood T cell repertoires in COVID-19 (dated by TCRdb to the early 2020s). For context, the study as a whole: Samples covering the acute and convalescent phases of COVID-19 were provided by collaborators in the United States, Italy and Spain. The material from the prospective study consisted of cDNA or gDNA derived from T cells, B-cell-depleted T cells, or PBMCs. The samples were drawn from two sources: the first 160 participants of the ongoing ImmuneRACE study, and over 950 subjects contributed by 6 global collaborators. The repertoires were made available in a free public database intended to serve as a resource for research on the immune response to SARS-CoV-2. Subjects who had been exposed to COVID-19, were actively infected with it, or had recovered from it provided the deeply sampled blood TCRbeta repertoires that made up the dataset. Where available, HLA class I and class II types were taken from metadata supplied by the sample provider and were not determined by assay-based typing. Sample metadata almost always included a de-identified subject ID, COVID-19 status, age in years and sex.

Results and caveats for the whole study, not just this receptor: The quantity of clinical and demographic metadata differed by source and by participant and was supplied without curation.

The immunoSEQ Assay, a bias-controlled multiplex PCR, was used to amplify TCRbeta CDR3 regions from genomic DNA. As for how the authors treated the data: The number of nucleated cells in each sample was estimated from the amplification of reference gene primers within the assay. Sequence reads were collapsed and filtered to measure the absolute abundance of every unique TCRbeta CDR3 rearrangement. For each sample, productive Simpson clonality was calculated by taking the square root of Simpson's diversity index across productive rearrangements. Sourced from immuneACCESS, this table was stored by TCRdb with only in-frame sequences that have V and J called. A share of the clones is absent; for the studies checked, an unresolved V gene accounts for under half, and the remainder has no known explanation. V, J and clone size are taken as reported in that table, and D and trimming were inferred from the DNA itself. The sample yields roughly 280,000 clones; less than 90% were counted once. The ten largest clonotypes hold about 5% of the sample.

This clonotype was sampled from a man between 60 and 75 years old who had recovered from COVID-19. The rearrangement combines TRBV21-1 with TRBJ2-7; TRBD1 reflects the table's D call only, with no check against the DNA. TRBV21-1 is labeled a pseudogene. Material: peripheral blood. CDR3 protein: CATIPLSRKRDNIAYEQYF. The DNA sequence follows: TGTGCCACCATACCTTTATCTCGGAAAAGGGACAACATCGCCTACGAGCAGTACTTC.